This T cell receptor beta chain stems from a study of blood T cell repertoires in COVID-19. For the study at large: Donors in the United States, Italy and Spain gave samples during acute or convalescent COVID-19.

As originally analysed: By means of reference gene primer amplification, nucleated cell counts were estimated. The table came from immunoSEQ multiplex PCR; TCRdb's copy has only in-frame clones and leaves some out. D and trimming were read from the DNA, whereas the V and J calls and clone size are those reported in that table. The table shows about 200,000 clones, with around 84% occurring only once. V lost 6 bases, J lost 6 bases, and 6 bases stayed unmatched. Germline lookup yields CDR1 SGHTA and CDR2 FQGTGA. This CDR3 comprises 14 residues. The chain is built from TRBV7-3 and TRBJ1-5, with 9 positions matching TRBD1. The sample taken for sequencing was peripheral blood. The receptor was derived from a woman at least 80 years old with acute or convalescent COVID-19. The CDR3 region is CASSSDRGGQPQHF. For the CDR3, the DNA is TGTGCCAGCAGTTCGGACAGGGGAGGTCAGCCCCAGCATTTT.